One sample yielded the 22 T cell receptor beta chains listed below, sequenced in a study of cytomegalovirus exposure and HLA in healthy donors. Vbeta (60) and Jbeta (13) primers were used in the PCR. Measured with immunoSEQ multiplex PCR; TCRdb has only the in-frame clones, and not every one. The sample holds about 73,000 clones, 75% seen once. The material sequenced was PBMCs. Receptor source: a man between 70 and 80 years old in good health and CMV-seronegative.

This clone has a handful of counts. The chain combines TRBV5-1 with TRBJ1-1, with D unresolved. V lost 3 bases to trimming and J lost 2 bases, with 2 bases between them. Germline values: CDR1 SGHRS, CDR2 YFSETQ. The CDR3 spans 11 residues. Written as DNA, the CDR3 is TGCGCCAGCAGCTCTAACACTGAAGCTTTCTTT. It yields the protein CASSSNTEAFF. Drawing the rest from reference TRBV5-1 and TRBJ1-1, the complete variable domain is KAGVTQTPRYLIKTRGQQVTLSCSPISGHRSVSWYQQTPGQGLQFLFEYFSETQRNKGNFPGRFSGRQFSNSRSEMNVSTLELGDSALYLCASSSNTEAFFGQGTRLTVV.

In this sample, this clone turned up once. The chain uses TRBV18 and TRBJ2-1; D is ambiguous. Germline loops: CDR1 KGHSH, CDR2 LQKENI. Between the trimmed V and J ends, which lost 2 bases and 2 bases, there was a span of 10 bases. This CDR3 is built from 15 residues. DNA of the CDR3: TGTGCCAGCTCACCAAACAAAAGTCCCTACAATGAGCAGTTCTTC. Protein sequence: CASSPNKSPYNEQFF.

The chain is built from TRBV7-8 and TRBJ2-7; TRBD2 is a possible D gene (5 bases). The CDR3 totals 16 residues. The V gene lost 2 bases and the J gene lost 4 bases, with 18 bases spanning the gap. Germline CDR1 and CDR2: SGHVS and FQNEAQ. The CDR3 nucleotides are TGTGCCAGCAGCTTAACCACGAGGGCAGCCACATACGAGCAGTACTTC. Encoded protein: CASSLTTRAATYEQYF. The full variable domain, its missing parts supplied by reference TRBV7-8 and TRBJ2-7, is GAGVSQSPRYKVAKRGQDVALRCDPISGHVSLFWYQQALGQGPEFLTYFQNEAQLDKSGLPSDRFFAERPEGSVSTLKIQRTQQEDSAVYLCASSLTTRAATYEQYFGPGTRLTVT.

This chain connects TRBV7-8 to TRBJ2-7, with 7 positions matching TRBD1. Trimming took 5 bases from V and 11 from J; bases not matched to a gene: 9. This CDR3 contains 12 residues. CDR1 is SGHVS and CDR2 is FQNEAQ in the germline V gene. The CDR3 sequence is CASSPSRDSKYF. CDR3 in DNA: TGTGCCAGCAGCCCGAGTAGGGACAGTAAGTACTTC.

A single count supports this clone. This rearrangement joins TRBV7-2 to TRBJ2-5; 9 nucleotides agree with TRBD1. J was trimmed by 7 bases and V by 6 bases; bases with no gene match: 12. The CDR3 length is 15 residues. Germline CDR1 and CDR2: SGHTA and FQGNSA. The CDR3 region has the DNA TGTGCCAGCAGTTATAATCCGGGACAGGGAGGGACCCAGTACTTC. As protein: CASSYNPGQGGTQYF.

The J gene is TRBJ1-5, the V gene TRBV4-2; no clear D. V shed 2 bases and J shed 2 bases, with 7 bases lying between them. Germline-derived CDR1 and CDR2 are LGHNA and YNFKEQ. CDR3 length: 14 amino acids. The CDR3 DNA sequence: TGTGCCAGCAGCCAACTTGTAGGCAATCAGCCCCAGCATTTT. The encoded protein is CASSQLVGNQPQHF.

This clone was seen a handful of times. The chain joins TRBV6-1 to TRBJ1-5; 7 bases fit TRBD1. J gave up 3 bases and V 2 bases, and 7 bases lay outside the gene matches. This CDR3 contains 16 residues. Germline V gene sequence: CDR1 MNHNS, CDR2 SASEGT. As DNA, the CDR3 is TGTGCCAGCAGTGAATTCAGGGGGACGTTCAATCAGCCCCAGCATTTT. Translation gives CASSEFRGTFNQPQHF.

V usage is TRBV7-2 and J usage is TRBJ2-3, with unresolved D. V was cut by 2 bases and J by 5 bases, with 11 bases left in between. CDR3 length: 14 residues. Germline CDR1 reads SGHTA; CDR2 reads FQGNSA. The CDR3 sequence: CASSLNLGEDTQYF. CDR3 bases: TGTGCCAGCAGCTTAAATTTAGGAGAAGATACGCAGTATTTT. The full variable domain, with the rest looked up from reference TRBV7-2 and TRBJ2-3, is GAGVSQSPSNKVTEKGKDVELRCDPISGHTALYWYRQSLGQGLEFLIYFQGNSAPDKSGLPSDRFSAERTGGSVSTLTIQRTQQEDSAVYLCASSLNLGEDTQYFGPGTRLTVL.

This sequence joins TRBV5-1 and TRBJ2-7; TRBD1 is a possible D gene (5 bases). V lost 0 bases and J lost 4, with 17 bases in between. The CDR3 has 16 residues. Germline assignment: CDR1 SGHRS and CDR2 YFSETQ. DNA of the CDR3: TGCGCCAGCAGCTTGGACGGCGGAAGGGGAATTTACGAGCAGTACTTC. It translates to CASSLDGGRGIYEQYF.

There are a few counts of this clone. The chain employs TRBV6-6 and TRBJ2-7; D call uncertain. CDR3 size: 12 residues. The V end was cut by 6 bases, the J end by 0 bases, with 6 bases between. From germline, CDR1 is MNHNY and CDR2 SVGAGI (reference sequence). CDR3: CASRADSYEQYF. The CDR3 bases are TGTGCCAGCAGGGCGGACTCCTACGAGCAGTACTTC.

The gene calls are TRBV5-1 and TRBJ2-7; tentatively, D is TRBD1 (5 bases). The germline gives CDR1 SGHRS, CDR2 YFSETQ. Trimming took off 2 bases at V and 0 bases at J, with 15 bases between the two ends. The CDR3 is made up of 16 amino acids. The CDR3: CASSFGDRLNSYEQYF. The CDR3 DNA reads TGCGCCAGCAGCTTCGGCGACAGACTTAACTCCTACGAGCAGTACTTC.

This clone has just a few counts. This chain joins TRBV7-2 and TRBJ2-1; TRBD1 matches at 9 bases. The CDR3 runs to 16 residues. In germline, CDR1 is SGHTA, CDR2 FQGNSA. The trim removed 3 bases at V and 6 bases at J, leaving 9 bases unmatched. The CDR3 nucleotides read TGTGCCAGCAGCTTCCAGACAGGGGGTATCCTCAATGAGCAGTTCTTC. Translating gives CASSFQTGGILNEQFF.

The chain uses TRBV6-1 and TRBJ2-1; D is unclear. The germline V gene encodes CDR1 MNHNS and CDR2 SASEGT. The V and J ends lost 7 bases and 10 bases respectively, with 17 bases between them. The length of the CDR3 is 13 residues. The CDR3, as DNA: TGTGCCAGCACTGCAGTGTTGGCCGTCGAGCAGTTCTTC. Translated: CASTAVLAVEQFF.

J is TRBJ1-5 and V is TRBV18; 8 positions agree with TRBD1. Germline lookup yields CDR1 KGHSH and CDR2 LQKENI. There are 17 residues in the CDR3. Trimming cost V 1 base and J 5 bases; bases outside gene matches: 10. The CDR3 DNA is TGTGCCAGCTCACCACTTCAGACAGGGGACAAACATCAGCCCCAGCATTTT. It specifies CASSPLQTGDKHQPQHF.

This clone appeared a few times. Sequence at one end of the junction differs from germline and may be a read error. This chain's CDR3 is CASSENPDREKTHF. The DNA of the CDR3 is TGTGCCAGCAGCGAAAACCCGGACAGGGAAAAAACCCACTTC. The chain carries TRBV9 and TRBJ1-2, with 8 positions matching TRBD1. This CDR3 comprises 14 residues. Germline V CDR1 and CDR2: SGDLS, YYNGEE.

The V and J genes are TRBV7-2 and TRBJ1-1; perhaps TRBD1 as D (5 bases). V was cut by 5 bases and J by 1 base, with 11 bases left in between. This CDR3 comprises 14 residues. CDR1 and CDR2 (germline): SGHTA, FQGNSA. CDR3 sequence reads: CASSPSGGNTEAFF. The CDR3 DNA sequence: TGTGCCAGCAGCCCGAGCGGGGGGAACACTGAAGCTTTCTTT.

The J gene is TRBJ2-2, the V gene TRBV7-2, with TRBD1 matching over 10 bases. The J segment lost 7 bases and the V segment lost 4 bases, leaving 3 bases of the junction unmatched. Per germline, CDR1 SGHTA and CDR2 FQGNSA. The CDR3 spans 14 residues. CDR3 DNA: TGTGCCAGCAGCTCGACAGGGGGCCTCGGGGAGCTGTTTTTT. Encoded protein: CASSSTGGLGELFF.

The J gene is TRBJ2-7, the V gene TRBV6-5, with D perhaps TRBD2 (5 bases). The CDR3 is 15 residues long. Trimming took 6 bases from V and 6 from J, leaving 21 bases between them. CDR1 and CDR2 from the germline V gene are MNHEY and SVGAGI. CDR3: CASSRTLLGSFEQYF. DNA of the CDR3: TGTGCCAGCAGCCGGACTCTCCTCGGTTCGTTCGAGCAGTACTTC.

This chain joins TRBV5-1 and TRBJ2-7, with D maybe TRBD1 (5 bases). CDR3 length: 15 residues. Germline CDR1 reads SGHRS; CDR2 reads YFSETQ. Trimming took off 4 bases at V and 2 bases at J, with 16 bases between the two ends. CDR3 loop: CASSDRSGATYEQYF. In DNA, the CDR3 is TGCGCCAGCAGCGACCGGAGTGGGGCCACCTACGAGCAGTACTTC.

On this clone: The junction differs from germline at one of its ends, possibly a read error. The rearrangement links TRBV7-9 to TRBJ1-1; perhaps TRBD1 as D (6 bases). This CDR3 is built from 15 residues. Germline assignment: CDR1 SEHNR and CDR2 FQNEAQ (reference sequence). CDR3 DNA sequence: TGTTCCAGCAGCCTCACCTTTTCCCGGACAGTTGAAGCTTTCTTT. This encodes CSSSLTFSRTVEAFF.

The chain combines TRBV5-4 with TRBJ2-1; TRBD2 might be the D (6 bases). V lost 4 bases to trimming and J lost 5 bases, with 16 bases between them. Germline CDR1 SGHNT, CDR2 YYREEE (reference sequence). This CDR3 has 15 amino acids. Here the CDR3 reads CASSHRGVPNNEQFF. The DNA for the CDR3 is TGTGCCAGCAGCCACCGCGGGGTACCGAACAATGAGCAGTTCTTC. The complete variable domain, with remaining parts taken from reference TRBV5-4 and TRBJ2-1, reads ETGVTQSPTHLIKTRGQQVTLRCSSQSGHNTVSWYQQALGQGPQFIFQYYREEENGRGNFPPRFSGLQFPNYSSELNVNALELDDSALYLCASSHRGVPNNEQFFGPGTRLTVL.

CDR3 bases: TGTGCCAGCAGCTCGAGAGGGGGCGGCCTTGGGCGAAACACCATATATTTT. It codes for CASSSRGGGLGRNTIYF. The chain uses TRBV7-9 and TRBJ1-3; 7 bases map to TRBD1. V was pared by 4 bases and J by 5 bases, with 14 bases of the junction left unmatched. CDR3 size: 17 residues. Germline V gives CDR1 SEHNR, CDR2 FQNEAQ (reference sequence).